This T cell receptor beta chain was sequenced during a study of T cells in Graves' hyperthyroidism and ophthalmopathy. The CDR3 regions of TCR beta were amplified from RNA transcripts. Researchers ran a first-round RT-PCR on the TCR CDR3 using the HTBI primer set. MiXCR, applied by TCRdb to the multiplex PCR reads, yields one record per CDR3 protein. The sample contains approximately 360,000 distinct CDR3 sequences, roughly 25% of which appear only once. Germline V gene lookup returns CDR1 SQVTM and CDR2 ANQGSEA. J was trimmed by 4 bases and V by 0 bases; bases with no gene match: 2. This CDR3 comprises 13 residues.

The sample was blood. The sequence derives from a man in his fifties with Graves' hyperthyroidism. The chain joins TRBV29-1 to TRBJ1-1; 7 bases are a match to TRBD1. CDR3 in amino acids: CSVEDQGGTEAFF. CDR3 nucleotides: TGCAGCGTTGAAGATCAGGGGGGCACTGAAGCTTTCTTT.